Listed below are T cell receptor beta chains from one sample, sequenced in a study of cytomegalovirus exposure and HLA in healthy donors. Libraries were prepared by immunoSEQ multiplex PCR; TCRdb keeps only in-frame clonotypes and omits some of them. Seen in this sample are 40,000 to 50,000 clones; the ten most common clones hold roughly 1.8%. The specimen sequenced was PBMCs. The receptor set was obtained from a woman aged 25 to 39 in good health and CMV-seronegative. The CDR3 runs from the conserved cysteine through the conserved F or W. Each record gives: J gene, V gene, D gene, CDR3 DNA, CDR3 protein. A D gene is named only where the DNA matches it firmly.

>TRBJ1-1|TRBV5-1|TRBD1
TGCGCCAGCAGCTTGCTGGGGACAGGGCGAAACACTGAAGCTTTCTTT
CASSLLGTGRNTEAFF
>TRBJ1-1|TRBV19|TRBD1
TGTGCCAGTAGCACAGGGGGCGGTTATACTGAAGCTTTCTTT
CASSTGGGYTEAFF
>TRBJ1-3|TRBV6-1|-
TGTGCCAGTGGAAGTACGGGGTCTCGGGGAAACACCATATATTTT
CASGSTGSRGNTIYF
>TRBJ2-5|TRBV4-1|-
TGCGCCAGCAGCCAAATAGTGAGAGAGACCCAGTACTTC
CASSQIVRETQYF
>TRBJ2-1|TRBV6-1|TRBD1
TGTGCCAGCAGTGAAAAGGGGACAGGGGGACTATACAATGAGCAGTTCTTC
CASSEKGTGGLYNEQFF
>TRBJ1-2|TRBV7-2|-
TGTGCCAGCAGCCAATCGGGACTGCCCTATGGCTACACCTTC
CASSQSGLPYGYTF
>TRBJ2-7|TRBV5-6|TRBD2
TGTGCCAGCAGCTTGAGACTAGCGGGAGGAAATCCCTACGAGCAGTACTTC
CASSLRLAGGNPYEQYF
>TRBJ2-1|TRBV30|TRBD1
TGTGCCTGGAGTGCTCTAACAGGGGGGGAGCAGTTCTTC
CAWSALTGGEQFF
>TRBJ2-7|TRBV6-5|-
TGTGCCATTATACCCCGACAGGAAATAACCTACGAGCAGTACTTC
CAIIPRQEITYEQYF
>TRBJ2-5|TRBV9|-
TGTGCCAGCAGCTCGAGAGAGGGGGAAGTCCAGGAGACCCAGTACTTC
CASSSREGEVQETQYF
>TRBJ2-5|TRBV5-1|TRBD2
TGCGCCAGCAGCCCTACGACTAGCAGTTTAAGCTTGGAGACCCAGTACTTC
CASSPTTSSLSLETQYF
>TRBJ2-7|TRBV14|-
TGTGCCAGCAGCCAAGAAACGGGTATGGGCTCCTACGAGCAGTACTTC
CASSQETGMGSYEQYF
>TRBJ2-1|TRBV5-1|-
TGCGCCAGCAGCTCTGTGGGGCGGTCGAATGAGCAGTTCTTC
CASSSVGRSNEQFF
>TRBJ2-7|TRBV6-5|TRBD2
TGTGCCAGCAGTTTGGGACTAGCGGGAGATTCCTACGAGCAGTACTTC
CASSLGLAGDSYEQYF
>TRBJ1-2|TRBV10-3|-
TGTGCCATCAGTGAGACTGGCTATGGCTACACCTTC
CAISETGYGYTF
>TRBJ2-1|TRBV2|-
TGTGCCAGCAGTGGGGGCGGGATAGGGACCAATGAGCAGTTCTTC
CASSGGGIGTNEQFF
>TRBJ1-5|TRBV30|-
TGTGCCTGGAGCGGGTCCATAAATCAGCCCCAGCATTTT
CAWSGSINQPQHF
>TRBJ1-2|TRBV18|-
TGTGCCAGCTCACCGTCTACAGGGAATTCTGGCTACACCTTC
CASSPSTGNSGYTF
>TRBJ1-5|TRBV30|-
TGTGCCTGGAGTGTGGGGGGAAATCAGCCCCAGCATTTT
CAWSVGGNQPQHF
>TRBJ2-7|TRBV28|TRBD1
TGTGCCAGCAGTTTTTTCGGGCAGGGGGCGGGTGAGCAGTACTTC
CASSFFGQGAGEQYF
>TRBJ1-1|TRBV6-1|-
-
CASSTSGSRFF
>TRBJ1-5|TRBV19|-
TGTGCCAGTAGTATAGATTTCGGCGGGGGTCCCCAGCATTTT
CASSIDFGGGPQHF
>TRBJ1-1|TRBV18|TRBD1
TGTGCCAGCTCCCCGAGACAGGGGATGAACACTGAAGCTTTCTTT
CASSPRQGMNTEAFF
>TRBJ2-1|TRBV5-1|TRBD2
TGCGCCAGCAGCTTGGCTGGGACTAGCGGGGGGGCCTACAATGAGCAGTTCTTC
CASSLAGTSGGAYNEQFF
>TRBJ1-3|TRBV7-2|-
TGTGCCAGCAGCGGCGCGGGACCGGCACAACCTGGAAACACCATATATTTT
CASSGAGPAQPGNTIYF
>TRBJ2-6|TRBV30|-
TGTGCCCGTAAAACAGGGTCTGGGGCCAACGTCCTGACTTTC
CARKTGSGANVLTF
>TRBJ2-1|TRBV7-6|TRBD1
TGTGCCAGCAGCTTACGTACAGGGGGCGTCAGCAATGAGCAGTTCTTC
CASSLRTGGVSNEQFF
>TRBJ2-7|TRBV30|TRBD1
TGTGCCTGGGCCGGGACAGTACCCTACGAGCAGTACTTC
CAWAGTVPYEQYF
>TRBJ2-1|TRBV5-1|-
TGCGCCAGCAGCCCAGTTGACGGGAGCATCTCCTACAATGAGCAGTTCTTC
CASSPVDGSISYNEQFF
>TRBJ1-1|TRBV5-6|-
TGTGCCAGCAGCCTTGTGGCCAGCGCGAACACTGAAGCTTTCTTT
CASSLVASANTEAFF
>TRBJ1-5|TRBV19|-
TGTGCCAGTAGTCATAGCAATCAGCCCCAGCATTTT
CASSHSNQPQHF
>TRBJ1-3|TRBV28|TRBD1
TGTGCCAGCAGAGGACAGGGGAGTAATACCATATATTTT
CASRGQGSNTIYF
>TRBJ2-3|TRBV6-6|-
TGTGCCGTCCCCTCGCGGGATGGCGATACGCAGTATTTT
CAVPSRDGDTQYF
>TRBJ2-1|TRBV30|-
TGTGCCTGGAGCGGGACCTACAATGAGCAGTTCTTC
CAWSGTYNEQFF
>TRBJ2-5|TRBV28|-
TGTGCCAGCAACTTAAGGCGGGAGACCCAGTACTTC
CASNLRRETQYF
>TRBJ1-1|TRBV30|-
TGTGCCTGGAGTGTACTAGGGAGCACTGAAGCTTTCTTT
CAWSVLGSTEAFF
>TRBJ1-2|TRBV4-1|TRBD1
TGCGCCAGCAGCCAAGATCAGGGGGGACGTAATGGCTACACCTTC
CASSQDQGGRNGYTF
>TRBJ2-2|TRBV6-5|-
TGTGCCAGCAGTTACTCCCCTGAGGGCACCGGGGAGCTGTTTTTT
CASSYSPEGTGELFF
>TRBJ1-2|TRBV4-3|-
TGCGCCAGCAGCCGAACGATGAACCAGGGGCCAGGGGGCTACACCTTC
CASSRTMNQGPGGYTF
>TRBJ1-5|TRBV2|TRBD1
TGTGCCAGCAGCCTGGGACAGGGGGCGCGTCAGCCCCAGCATTTT
CASSLGQGARQPQHF
>TRBJ1-2|TRBV7-8|TRBD1
TGTGCCAGCAGCTTCCGGGACAGGGTCGGCTACACCTTC
CASSFRDRVGYTF
>TRBJ1-4|TRBV9|-
TGTGCCAGCAGCGGCCGGGGGAGCTCTAATGAAAAACTGTTTTTT
CASSGRGSSNEKLFF
>TRBJ1-2|TRBV19|TRBD1
TGTGCCAGTAGTGATCGGACAGGGGGCAACTATGGCTACACCTTC
CASSDRTGGNYGYTF
>TRBJ2-5|TRBV9|-
TGTGCCAGCAGCGAGGGCAGGGCCAAGACCCAGTACTTC
CASSEGRAKTQYF
>TRBJ1-2|TRBV19|TRBD1
TGTGCCAGTAGAAGGACAGGGGGCGACTATGGCTACACCTTC
CASRRTGGDYGYTF
>TRBJ1-4|TRBV2|-
TGTGCCAGCACGTGGACAGCAACTAATGAAAAACTGTTTTTT
CASTWTATNEKLFF
>TRBJ2-7|TRBV12-5|TRBD1
TGTGCTAGTGGTCCGAGGGGCAGGGGGTACGAGCAGTACTTC
CASGPRGRGYEQYF
>TRBJ2-5|TRBV4-3|-
TGCGCCAGCAGCCAAGATCTAGGGCTGCCCCGGGGGACCCAGTACTTC
CASSQDLGLPRGTQYF
>TRBJ2-1|TRBV7-9|-
TGTGCCAGCAGGTCCGGCGACTTATACAATGAGCAGTTCTTC
CASRSGDLYNEQFF
>TRBJ1-4|TRBV28|TRBD1
TGTGCCAGCAGTGAACAGGGGCCAACAACTAATGAAAAACTGTTTTTT
CASSEQGPTTNEKLFF
>TRBJ2-7|TRBV6-5|TRBD1
TGTGCCAGCAGTGCCGACAGGGGGCACTCCTACGAGCAGTACTTC
CASSADRGHSYEQYF
>TRBJ1-2|TRBV4-1|-
TGCGCCAGCAGCGCCCCCCAGGGTCGGAGCTATGGCTACACCTTC
CASSAPQGRSYGYTF
>TRBJ1-2|TRBV9|TRBD1
TGTGCCAGCAGCTCGAGGGACAGGGGAGGCGGTGGCTACACCTTC
CASSSRDRGGGGYTF
>TRBJ2-7|TRBV6-6|-
TGTGCCAGCAGTTACTCGCAGGGAACCTACGAGCAGTACTTC
CASSYSQGTYEQYF
>TRBJ2-7|TRBV9|TRBD1
TGTGCCAGCGAGGGACAGGGGGCGAGGGAGCAGTACTTC
CASEGQGAREQYF
>TRBJ2-5|TRBV6-5|TRBD1
TGTGCCAGCAGCCCACAGGGGGCAGAGGAGACCCAGTACTTC
CASSPQGAEETQYF
>TRBJ2-7|TRBV7-9|TRBD2
TGTGCCAGCAGCTTATCGGGACTAGTCTACGAGCAGTACTTC
CASSLSGLVYEQYF
>TRBJ2-1|TRBV7-3|TRBD2
TGTGCCAGCAGCCGTCTTAGCGGGAGTGGCAATGAGCAGTTCTTC
CASSRLSGSGNEQFF
>TRBJ2-4|TRBV27|-
TGTGCCAGCAGGTTGGACAGAAGGACCAAAAACATTCAGTACTTC
CASRLDRRTKNIQYF